The sequence of this T cell receptor beta chain was determined in a study of blood T cell repertoires in COVID-19. Study-level information: PBMCs, B-cell-depleted T cells, or T cells were the source of the cDNA or gDNA that made up the material.

This CDR3 has 18 residues. The J segment lost 0 bases and the V segment lost 0 bases, leaving 9 bases of the junction unmatched. Germline CDR1 is LGHNA and CDR2 is YSLEER. Participants were placed into cohorts based on the clinical history they reported. Original methodology: Estimates of nucleated cell counts were drawn from the amplification of reference gene primers. The data were produced by immunoSEQ multiplex PCR, yet TCRdb's version contains in-frame clones alone and is incomplete. For V, J and clone size, that table is used; D and trimming come from the DNA. The repertoire holds under 300,000 clones, roughly 79% seen once, with about 15% in the top ten.

The chain uses TRBV4-3 and TRBJ2-3, with TRBD2 matching over 7 bases. The sequenced material came from PBMCs or T cells enriched from blood (not recorded which). This TCR derives from a man between 40 and 49 years old who had recovered from COVID-19. The DNA for the CDR3 is TGCGCCAGCAGCCAAGACAGCGGGGTGGCCTATAGCACAGATACGCAGTATTTT. Protein sequence: CASSQDSGVAYSTDTQYF.